The source of this T cell receptor (beta chain) is a study of a mutant IDH1 vaccine in newly diagnosed glioma listed by TCRdb under 2021. Some background on the complete study: Vaccination began 4-6 weeks after radiotherapy alone, or alongside temozolomide cycles in the chemotherapy-containing groups. The week-35 safety follow-up was designated visit V12, and the week-47 end of study was designated visit V13. Of the approximately 29 treated patients, approximately 62% were male and 37.5% were female, and a mean age of approximately 40 years was recorded. Six visits were used for peripheral blood collection: V03 (baseline), V05, V07, V10, V12 and V13. Prior to enrollment, standard therapy consisting of radiotherapy alone, temozolomide alone, or radiochemotherapy with temozolomide had been administered to patients, with the combination being received by most patients. Longitudinal TCRB deep sequencing was performed for approximately 24 treated patients wherever samples were available for exploratory analyses.

A remark on this clone: The antigen this receptor binds is unknown. No qualities accompany the bases; no much larger clone lies one base away.

What the work shows at the level of the full study, not this receptor alone: It was noted by the authors that analyses of patient blood samples could not be reproduced owing to sample limitations. Selection of PBMC samples for TCRB deep sequencing was based on availability. Changes in the top peripheral T cell clonotypes picked up by TCRB sequencing did not appear to be linked to pseudoprogression. Vaccine-induced immune responses across multiple MHC alleles were detected in approximately 94% of patients.

V sheds 10 bases and J sheds 10 bases, leaving 20 bases between their ends. Taken from cysteine to phenylalanine, the CDR3 has 13 residues. CDR3 DNA is the only sequence kept; it has 39 bases, read in frame from the first base. As encoded in the germline V gene, CDR1 is SNHLY while CDR2 is FYNNEI. The sample's time point label, decoded: week 47, end of study. A 20-mer mutant IDH1 peptide at 300 micrograms in Montanide made up each vaccine dose, which was injected subcutaneously together with topical imiquimod. Patients received eight vaccinations in weeks 1, 3, 5, 7, 11, 15, 19 and 23, corresponding to visits V03 through V10. Donors had newly diagnosed WHO grade 3 or 4 IDH1-mutant astrocytomas with loss of nuclear ATRX. The samples were drawn from NOA16, a multicentre, single-arm, open-label phase I trial in Germany that tested a mutant IDH1 peptide vaccine in humans for the first time. The DNeasy Blood and Tissue Kit was used to extract genomic DNA from EDTA blood for TCRB sequencing.

The method behind the library was the immunoSEQ multiplex PCR assay. Following the manufacturer's protocol, the hsTCRB Kit was used to amplify rearranged TCR beta chain sequences. Sequencing of TCRB libraries was carried out on an Illumina MiSeq. The paper's processing steps were these. The kit vendor's proprietary platform handled demultiplexing, trimming and gene mapping. The source is immuneACCESS, and TCRdb retained only in-frame sequences with V and J called. Part of the clones is not carried over; for the studies checked, unresolved V genes explain less than half of this, and the remainder is unexplained. That table furnishes V, J and clone size, whereas the DNA furnished D and trimming. The sample data list about 90,000 clones, and around nine tenths of these were observed just once. The ten largest account for approximately 0.8% of the sample.

The chain employs TRBV2 and TRBJ2-1; TRBD1 is possibly the D segment (6 matching bases). The sample here was PBMCs, taken from a glioma patient whose treatment included an IDH1 peptide vaccine. This receptor was obtained from a woman aged 45-59 years with glioma. The CDR3 region reads CATNIIGDREQFF. At the DNA level, the sequence is TGTGCCACCAACATTATAGGAGACAGGGAGCAGTTCTTC.